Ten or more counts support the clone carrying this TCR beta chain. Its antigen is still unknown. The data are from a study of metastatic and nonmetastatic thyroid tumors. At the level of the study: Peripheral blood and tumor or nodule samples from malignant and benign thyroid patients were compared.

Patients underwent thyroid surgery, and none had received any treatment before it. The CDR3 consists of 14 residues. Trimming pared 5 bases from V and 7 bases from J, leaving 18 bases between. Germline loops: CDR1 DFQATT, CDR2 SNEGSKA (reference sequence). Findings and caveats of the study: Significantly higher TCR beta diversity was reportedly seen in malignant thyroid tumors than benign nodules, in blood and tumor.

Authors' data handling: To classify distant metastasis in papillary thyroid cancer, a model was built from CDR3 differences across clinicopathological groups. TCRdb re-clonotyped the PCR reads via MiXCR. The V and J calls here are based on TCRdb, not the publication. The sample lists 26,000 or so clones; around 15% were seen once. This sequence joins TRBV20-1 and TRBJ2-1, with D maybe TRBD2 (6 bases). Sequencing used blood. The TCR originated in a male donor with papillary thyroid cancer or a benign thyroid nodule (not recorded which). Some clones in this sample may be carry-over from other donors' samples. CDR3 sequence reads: CSAPQGGASNEQFF. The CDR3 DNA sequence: TGCAGTGCTCCTCAAGGAGGGGCCTCGAATGAGCAGTTCTTC.